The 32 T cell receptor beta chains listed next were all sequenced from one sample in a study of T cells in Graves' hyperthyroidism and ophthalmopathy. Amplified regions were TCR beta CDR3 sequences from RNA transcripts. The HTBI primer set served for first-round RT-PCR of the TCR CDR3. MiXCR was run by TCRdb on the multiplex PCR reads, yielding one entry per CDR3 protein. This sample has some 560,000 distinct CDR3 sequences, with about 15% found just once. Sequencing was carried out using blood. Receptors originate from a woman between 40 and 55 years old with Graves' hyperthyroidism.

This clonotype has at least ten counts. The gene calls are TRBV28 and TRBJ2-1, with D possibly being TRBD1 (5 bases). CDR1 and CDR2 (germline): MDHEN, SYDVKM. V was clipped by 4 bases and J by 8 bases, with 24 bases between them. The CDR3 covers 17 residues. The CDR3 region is CASSSYAPGFGEDEQFF. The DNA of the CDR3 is TGTGCCAGCAGTTCCTATGCCCCAGGGTTTGGAGAGGATGAGCAGTTCTTC.

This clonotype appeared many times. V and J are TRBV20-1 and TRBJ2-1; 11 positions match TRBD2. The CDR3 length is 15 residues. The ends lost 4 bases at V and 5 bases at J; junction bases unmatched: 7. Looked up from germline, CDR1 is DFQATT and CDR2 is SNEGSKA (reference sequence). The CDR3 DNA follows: TGCAGTGCTACAAGACTAGCGGGACCAAACAATGAGCAGTTCTTC. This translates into CSATRLAGPNNEQFF.

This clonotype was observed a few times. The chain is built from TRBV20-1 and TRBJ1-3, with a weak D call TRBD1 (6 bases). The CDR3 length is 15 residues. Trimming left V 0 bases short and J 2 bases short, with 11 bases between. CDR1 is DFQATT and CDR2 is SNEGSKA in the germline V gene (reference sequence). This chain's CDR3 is CSARDGAGAGNTIYF. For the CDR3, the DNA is TGCAGTGCTAGAGACGGGGCAGGGGCTGGAAACACCATATATTTT.

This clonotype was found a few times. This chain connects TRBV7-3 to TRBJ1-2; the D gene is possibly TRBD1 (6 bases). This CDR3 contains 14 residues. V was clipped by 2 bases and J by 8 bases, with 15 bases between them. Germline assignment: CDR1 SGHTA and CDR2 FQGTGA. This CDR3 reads CASSLAGGSGGYTF. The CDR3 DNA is TGTGCCAGCAGCTTAGCCGGGGGCAGTGGAGGCTACACCTTC.

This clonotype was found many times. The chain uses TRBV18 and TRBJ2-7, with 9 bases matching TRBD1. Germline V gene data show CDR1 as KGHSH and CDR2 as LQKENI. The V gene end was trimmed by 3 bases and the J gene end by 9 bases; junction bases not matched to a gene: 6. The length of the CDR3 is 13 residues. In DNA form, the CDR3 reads TGTGCCAGCTCACCTCAGACAGGGGGATGGCAGTACTTC. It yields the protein CASSPQTGGWQYF.

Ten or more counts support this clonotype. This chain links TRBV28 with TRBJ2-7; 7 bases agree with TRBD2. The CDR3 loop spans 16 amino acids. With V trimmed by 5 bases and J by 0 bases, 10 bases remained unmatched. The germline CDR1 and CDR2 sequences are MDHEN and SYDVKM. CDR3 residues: CASSMRWEGLSYEQYF. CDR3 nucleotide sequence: TGTGCCAGCAGTATGAGGTGGGAGGGCCTCTCCTACGAGCAGTACTTC.

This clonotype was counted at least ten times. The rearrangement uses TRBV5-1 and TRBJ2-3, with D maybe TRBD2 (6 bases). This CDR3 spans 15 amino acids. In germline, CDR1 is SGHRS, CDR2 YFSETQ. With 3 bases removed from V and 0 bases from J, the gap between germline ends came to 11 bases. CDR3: CASSSGETSTDTQYF. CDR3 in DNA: TGCGCCAGCAGCTCGGGAGAGACTAGCACAGATACGCAGTATTTT.

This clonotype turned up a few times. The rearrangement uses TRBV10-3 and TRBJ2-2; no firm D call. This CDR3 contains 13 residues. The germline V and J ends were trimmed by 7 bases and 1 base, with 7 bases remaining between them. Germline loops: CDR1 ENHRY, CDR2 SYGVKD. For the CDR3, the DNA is TGTGCCATCACGGACGAGAACACCGGGGAGCTGTTTTTT. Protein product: CAITDENTGELFF.

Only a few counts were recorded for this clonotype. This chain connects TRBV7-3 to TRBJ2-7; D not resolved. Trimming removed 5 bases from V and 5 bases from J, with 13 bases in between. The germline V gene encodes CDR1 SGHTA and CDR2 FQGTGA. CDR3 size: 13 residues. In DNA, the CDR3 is TGTGCCAGCAGCGAGGACGGAGCAGACGAGCAGTACTTC. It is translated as CASSEDGADEQYF.

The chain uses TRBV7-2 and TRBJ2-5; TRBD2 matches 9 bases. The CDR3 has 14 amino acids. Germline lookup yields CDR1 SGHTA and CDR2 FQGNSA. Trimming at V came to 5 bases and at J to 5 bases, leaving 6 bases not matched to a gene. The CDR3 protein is CASSAIAGEETQYF. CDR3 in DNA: TGTGCCAGCAGCGCTATAGCGGGAGAGGAGACCCAGTACTTC.

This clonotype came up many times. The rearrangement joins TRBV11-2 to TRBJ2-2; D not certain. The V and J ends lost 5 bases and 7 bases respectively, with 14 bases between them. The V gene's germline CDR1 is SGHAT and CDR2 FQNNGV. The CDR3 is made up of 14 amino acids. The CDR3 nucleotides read TGTGCCAGCAGCCTGCACCAAAGGGACGGGGAGCTGTTTTTT. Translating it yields CASSLHQRDGELFF.

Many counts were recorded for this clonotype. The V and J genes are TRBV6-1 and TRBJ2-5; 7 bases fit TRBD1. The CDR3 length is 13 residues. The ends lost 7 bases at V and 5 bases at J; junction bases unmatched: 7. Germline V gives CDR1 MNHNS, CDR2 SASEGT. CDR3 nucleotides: TGTGCCAGCACCCGACAGGGTATGGAGACCCAGTACTTC. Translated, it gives CASTRQGMETQYF.

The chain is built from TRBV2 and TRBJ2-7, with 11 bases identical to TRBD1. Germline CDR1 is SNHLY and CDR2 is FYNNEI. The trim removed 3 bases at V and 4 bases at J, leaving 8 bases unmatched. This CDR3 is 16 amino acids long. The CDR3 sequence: CASSDTRTGGPYEQYF. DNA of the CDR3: TGTGCCAGCAGTGATACCCGGACAGGGGGCCCATACGAGCAGTACTTC.

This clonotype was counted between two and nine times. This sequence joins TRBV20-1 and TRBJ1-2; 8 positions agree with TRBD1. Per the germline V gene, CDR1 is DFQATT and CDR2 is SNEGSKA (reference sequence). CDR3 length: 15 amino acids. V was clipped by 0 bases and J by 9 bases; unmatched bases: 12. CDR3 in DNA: TGCAGTGCTAGAGATTCCGCCAGGGGGCTCAGGAGCTACACCTTC. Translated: CSARDSARGLRSYTF.

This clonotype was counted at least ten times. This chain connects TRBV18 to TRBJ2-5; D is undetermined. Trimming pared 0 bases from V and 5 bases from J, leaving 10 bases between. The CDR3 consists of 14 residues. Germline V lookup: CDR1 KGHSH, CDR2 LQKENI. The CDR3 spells CASSPPPVQETQYF. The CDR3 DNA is TGTGCCAGCTCACCACCTCCTGTTCAGGAGACCCAGTACTTC.

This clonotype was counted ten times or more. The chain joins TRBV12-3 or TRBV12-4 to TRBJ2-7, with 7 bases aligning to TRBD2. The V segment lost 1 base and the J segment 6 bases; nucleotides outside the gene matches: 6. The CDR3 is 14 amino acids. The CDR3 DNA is TGTGCCAGCAGTTTAGAGACTAGCCAGGGCGAGCAGTACTTC. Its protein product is CASSLETSQGEQYF.

Written as DNA, the CDR3 is TGTGCCAGCAGGGGACTAGCGGGGAGCTCCTACGAGCAGTACTTC. Its protein is CASRGLAGSSYEQYF. The genes are TRBV4-2 and TRBJ2-7, with 13 bases fitting TRBD2. V lost 6 bases to trimming and J lost 0 bases; unmatched junction nucleotides: 2. Germline V CDR1 and CDR2: LGHNA, YNFKEQ. The CDR3 contains 15 residues.

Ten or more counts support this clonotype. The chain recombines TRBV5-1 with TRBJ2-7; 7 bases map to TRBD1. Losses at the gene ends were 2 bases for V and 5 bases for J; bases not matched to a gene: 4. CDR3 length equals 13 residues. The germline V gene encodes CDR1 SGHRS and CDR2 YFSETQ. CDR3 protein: CASSFTGAHEQYF. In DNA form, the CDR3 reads TGCGCCAGCAGCTTTACAGGGGCCCACGAGCAGTACTTC.

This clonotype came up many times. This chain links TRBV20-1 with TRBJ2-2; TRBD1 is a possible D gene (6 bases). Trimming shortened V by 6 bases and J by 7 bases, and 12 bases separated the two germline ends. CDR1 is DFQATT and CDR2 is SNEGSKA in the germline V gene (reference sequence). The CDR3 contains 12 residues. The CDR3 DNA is TGCAGTGCAAGACAGGCGGGCGGGGAGCTGTTTTTT. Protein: CSARQAGGELFF.

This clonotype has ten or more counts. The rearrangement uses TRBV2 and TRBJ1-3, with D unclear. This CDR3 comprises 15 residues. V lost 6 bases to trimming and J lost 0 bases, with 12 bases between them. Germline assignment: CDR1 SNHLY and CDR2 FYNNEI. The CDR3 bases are TGTGCCAGCAGAGCGGCCGTAAGCTCTGGAAACACCATATATTTT. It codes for CASRAAVSSGNTIYF.

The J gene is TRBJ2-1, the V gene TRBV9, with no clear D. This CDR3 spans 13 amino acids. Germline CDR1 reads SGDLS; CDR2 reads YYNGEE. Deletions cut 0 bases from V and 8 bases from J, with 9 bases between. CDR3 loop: CASSVDRAYEQFF. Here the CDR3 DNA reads TGTGCCAGCAGCGTAGATCGAGCGTATGAGCAGTTCTTC.

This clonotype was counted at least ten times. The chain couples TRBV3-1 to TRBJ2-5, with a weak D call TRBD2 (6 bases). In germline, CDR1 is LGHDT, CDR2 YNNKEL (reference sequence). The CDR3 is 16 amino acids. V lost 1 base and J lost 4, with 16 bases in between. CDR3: CASSQGLSGVAETQYF. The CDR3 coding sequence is TGTGCCAGCAGCCAAGGACTCTCGGGAGTCGCAGAGACCCAGTACTTC.

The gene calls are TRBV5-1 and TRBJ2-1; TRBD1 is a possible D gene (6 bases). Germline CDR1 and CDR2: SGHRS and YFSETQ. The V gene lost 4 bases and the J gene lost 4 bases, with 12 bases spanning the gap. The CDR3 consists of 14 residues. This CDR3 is CASSTDRLYNEQFF. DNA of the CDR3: TGCGCCAGCAGCACGGACAGATTATACAATGAGCAGTTCTTC.

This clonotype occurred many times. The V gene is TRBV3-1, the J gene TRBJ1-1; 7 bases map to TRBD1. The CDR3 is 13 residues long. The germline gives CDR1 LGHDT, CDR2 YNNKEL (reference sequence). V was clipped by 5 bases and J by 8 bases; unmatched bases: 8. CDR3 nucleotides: TGTGCCAGCAGCGACCAGGACAGGACCGAAGCTTTCTTT. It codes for CASSDQDRTEAFF.

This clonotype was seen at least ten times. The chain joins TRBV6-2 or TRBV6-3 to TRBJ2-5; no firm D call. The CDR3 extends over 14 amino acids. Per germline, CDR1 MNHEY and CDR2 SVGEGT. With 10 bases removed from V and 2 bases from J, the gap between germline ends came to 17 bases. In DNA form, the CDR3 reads TGTGCCACCCAACTTTTCGACACGCAAGAGACCCAGTACTTC. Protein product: CATQLFDTQETQYF.

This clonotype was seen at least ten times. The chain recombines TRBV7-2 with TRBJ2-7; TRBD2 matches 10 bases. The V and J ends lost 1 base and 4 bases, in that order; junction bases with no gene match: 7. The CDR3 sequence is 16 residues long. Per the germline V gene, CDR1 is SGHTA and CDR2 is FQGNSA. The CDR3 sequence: CASSLGFSGRLYEQYF. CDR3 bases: TGTGCCAGCAGCTTAGGGTTTAGCGGGAGGTTGTACGAGCAGTACTTC.

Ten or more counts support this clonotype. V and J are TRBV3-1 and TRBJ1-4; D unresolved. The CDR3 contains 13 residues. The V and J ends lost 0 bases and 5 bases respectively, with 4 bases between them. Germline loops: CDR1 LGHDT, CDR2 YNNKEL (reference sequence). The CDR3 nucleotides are TGTGCCAGCAGCCAAGATTGGAATGAAAAACTGTTTTTT. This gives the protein CASSQDWNEKLFF.

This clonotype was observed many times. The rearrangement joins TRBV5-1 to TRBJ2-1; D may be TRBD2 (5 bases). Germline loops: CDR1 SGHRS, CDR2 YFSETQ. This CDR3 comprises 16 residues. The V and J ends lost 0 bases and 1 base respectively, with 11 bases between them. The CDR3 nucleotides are TGCGCCAGCAGCTTGGGGCGGGCAGGTTCCTACAATGAGCAGTTCTTC. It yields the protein CASSLGRAGSYNEQFF.

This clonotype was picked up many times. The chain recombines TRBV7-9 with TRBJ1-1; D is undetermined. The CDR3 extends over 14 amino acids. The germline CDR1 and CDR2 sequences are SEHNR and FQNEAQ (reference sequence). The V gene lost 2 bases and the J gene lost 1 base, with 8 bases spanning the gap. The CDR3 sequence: CASSLPTQNTEAFF. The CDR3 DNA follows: TGTGCCAGCAGCTTACCGACACAGAACACTGAAGCTTTCTTT.

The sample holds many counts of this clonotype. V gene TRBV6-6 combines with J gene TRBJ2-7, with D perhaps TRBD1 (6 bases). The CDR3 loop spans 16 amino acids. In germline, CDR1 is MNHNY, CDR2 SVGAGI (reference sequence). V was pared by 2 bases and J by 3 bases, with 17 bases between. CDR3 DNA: TGTGCCAGCAGTTACGGCCTATACAGGGATAGCTACGAGCAGTACTTC. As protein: CASSYGLYRDSYEQYF.

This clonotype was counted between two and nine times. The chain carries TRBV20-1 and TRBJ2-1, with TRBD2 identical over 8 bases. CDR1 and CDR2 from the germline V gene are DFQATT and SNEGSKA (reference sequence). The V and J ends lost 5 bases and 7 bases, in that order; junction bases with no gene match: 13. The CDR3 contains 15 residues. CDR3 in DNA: TGCAGTGCTCCCAACCGGGCGGGAGGAACGAATGAGCAGTTCTTC. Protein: CSAPNRAGGTNEQFF.

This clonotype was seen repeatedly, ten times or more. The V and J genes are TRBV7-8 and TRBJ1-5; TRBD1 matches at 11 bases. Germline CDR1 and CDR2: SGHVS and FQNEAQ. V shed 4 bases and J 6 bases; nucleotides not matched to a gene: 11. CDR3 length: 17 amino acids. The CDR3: CASSSLQGTGGGQPQHF. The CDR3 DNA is TGTGCCAGCAGCTCGCTTCAAGGGACAGGGGGTGGTCAGCCCCAGCATTTT. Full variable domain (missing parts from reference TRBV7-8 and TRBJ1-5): GAGVSQSPRYKVAKRGQDVALRCDPISGHVSLFWYQQALGQGPEFLTYFQNEAQLDKSGLPSDRFFAERPEGSVSTLKIQRTQQEDSAVYLCASSSLQGTGGGQPQHFGDGTRLSIL.